Listed here are 15 T cell receptor beta chains from one sample, sequenced in a study of blood T cell repertoires in COVID-19. This table comes from immunoSEQ multiplex PCR, and its TCRdb copy is limited to in-frame clones, with some not included. This table has roughly 130,000 clones, 84% appearing once. Source material: peripheral blood. These receptors all come from a woman in her 30s who had recovered from COVID-19.

V gene TRBV13 combines with J gene TRBJ1-4; the D gene is possibly TRBD1 (5 bases). Germline V lookup: CDR1 PRHDT, CDR2 FYEKMQ (reference sequence). Trimming stripped 5 bases from V and 10 bases from J, with 26 bases between. The CDR3 sequence is 17 residues long. The DNA of the CDR3 is TGTGCCAGCAGCCCCCCCGGGTACGGGACTACCGTCGGAAAACTGTTTTTT. This gives the protein CASSPPGYGTTVGKLFF. The whole variable domain, remainder taken from reference TRBV13 and TRBJ1-4, is AAGVIQSPRHLIKEKRETATLKCYPIPRHDTVYWYQQGPGQDPQFLISFYEKMQSDKGSIPDRFSAQQFSDYHSELNMSSLELGDSALYFCASSPPGYGTTVGKLFFGSGTQLSVL.

The genes are TRBV7-9 and TRBJ2-7; 14 nucleotides agree with TRBD2. V shed 2 bases, J shed 5 bases, and the junction held 14 bases outside the gene matches. The germline CDR1 and CDR2 sequences are SEHNR and FQNEAQ (reference sequence). This CDR3 comprises 19 residues. The chain's CDR3 is CASSLPGTSGGWRGNEQYF. As DNA, the CDR3 is TGTGCCAGCAGCTTACCCGGGACTAGCGGGGGTTGGCGTGGGAACGAGCAGTACTTC.

This chain links TRBV7-3 with TRBJ2-3, with a weak D call TRBD2 (6 bases). The CDR3 loop spans 14 amino acids. Germline V gives CDR1 SGHTA, CDR2 FQGTGA. V was pared by 0 bases and J by 4 bases, with 8 bases between. The CDR3 sequence is CASSLTGGPDTQYF. For the CDR3, the DNA is TGTGCCAGCAGCTTAACGGGAGGCCCAGATACGCAGTATTTT.

This clone was counted at least ten times. The rearrangement joins TRBV3-1 (or the pseudogene TRBV3-2) to TRBJ1-5; D not certain. Looked up from germline, CDR1 is LGHDT and CDR2 is YNNKEL (reference sequence). This CDR3 contains 17 residues. Trimming removed 1 base from V and 4 bases from J, with 17 bases in between. CDR3 protein: CASSQGTEGPPNQPQHF. For the CDR3, the DNA is TGTGCCAGCAGCCAAGGTACTGAGGGCCCCCCGAATCAGCCCCAGCATTTT.

A word on this clone: The same CDR3 is also encoded by other DNA sequences in this sample. The chain couples TRBV6-5 to TRBJ1-1; D unresolved. The CDR3 is 11 amino acids. Germline-derived CDR1 and CDR2 are MNHEY and SVGAGI. The germline V and J ends were trimmed by 6 bases and 6 bases, with 8 bases remaining between them. In DNA form, the CDR3 reads TGTGCCAGCAGGCACGGGGCTGAAGCTTTCTTT. Translating it yields CASRHGAEAFF.

The J gene is TRBJ2-1, the V gene TRBV14; TRBD2 is a possible D gene (5 bases). The CDR3 is 14 amino acids. Looked up from germline, CDR1 is SGHDN and CDR2 is FVKESK. V was clipped by 4 bases and J by 2 bases, with 9 bases between them. The CDR3 spells CASSRGPPYNEQFF. In DNA form, the CDR3 reads TGTGCCAGCAGCCGAGGGCCTCCCTACAATGAGCAGTTCTTC.

This rearrangement joins TRBV27 to TRBJ2-1; maybe TRBD1 (6 bases). The CDR3 length is 13 residues. Per germline, CDR1 MNHEY and CDR2 SMNVEV (reference sequence). Trimming shortened V by 3 bases and J by 16 bases, and 19 bases separated the two germline ends. The CDR3: CASSLAPGQSTFF. CDR3 sequence (DNA): TGTGCCAGCAGTTTGGCCCCGGGACAATCGACATTCTTC.

J is TRBJ2-7 and V is TRBV10-3; 11 bases match TRBD1. Unmatched junction bases numbered 6, after V lost 11 bases and J lost 3 bases. The V gene's germline CDR1 is ENHRY and CDR2 SYGVKD. The length of the CDR3 is 13 residues. CDR3 loop: CAAGTGGIYEQYF. The CDR3 DNA is TGTGCCGCGGGGACAGGGGGTATCTACGAGCAGTACTTC.

For the CDR3, the DNA is TGTGCCAGCAGCGTAGGTCAAGGGGACTCCTACGAGCAGTACTTC. This encodes CASSVGQGDSYEQYF. This chain links TRBV9 with TRBJ2-7; D is perhaps TRBD1 (5 bases). CDR3 length: 15 amino acids. The germline gives CDR1 SGDLS, CDR2 YYNGEE. Trimming removed 0 bases from V and 0 bases from J, with 10 bases in between. The full variable domain, with the rest looked up from reference TRBV9 and TRBJ2-7, is DSGVTQTPKHLITATGQRVTLRCSPRSGDLSVYWYQQSLDQGLQFLIQYYNGEERAKGNILERFSAQQFPDLHSELNLSSLELGDSALYFCASSVGQGDSYEQYFGPGTRLTVT.

The chain combines TRBV6-1 with TRBJ1-6; 8 nucleotides line up with TRBD1. This CDR3 is 13 amino acids long. The J segment lost 9 bases and the V segment lost 7 bases, leaving 5 bases of the junction unmatched. Germline values: CDR1 MNHNS, CDR2 SASEGT. The CDR3 protein is CASNTGGSSPLHF. CDR3 in DNA: TGTGCCAGCAATACAGGGGGGAGTTCACCCCTCCACTTT.

V is TRBV6-5 and J is TRBJ1-2; no firm D call. Germline V gives CDR1 MNHEY, CDR2 SVGAGI. The CDR3 length is 14 residues. V lost 8 bases, J lost 4 bases, and 17 bases lay in between. Here the CDR3 DNA reads TGTGCCAGCCTGCTTAATTTGGGAGCCTATGGCTACACCTTC. It specifies CASLLNLGAYGYTF.

This chain joins TRBV4-1 and TRBJ2-7; D is perhaps TRBD1 (5 bases). The V gene's germline CDR1 is MGHRA and CDR2 YSYEKL. The CDR3 is made up of 13 amino acids. Trimming removed 2 bases at V and 4 bases at J, with 9 bases between. The CDR3 nucleotides read TGCGCCAGCAGCCAACAGGGTCCGTACGAGCAGTACTTC. Protein product: CASSQQGPYEQYF.

The chain employs TRBV15 and TRBJ1-4; the match to TRBD1 covers 9 bases. The CDR3 spans 16 residues. Per germline, CDR1 LNHNV and CDR2 YYDKDF (reference sequence). The V and J ends lost 0 bases and 4 bases, in that order; junction bases with no gene match: 3. The CDR3 DNA follows: TGTGCCACCAGCAGAGATGGACAGGGGATTAATGAAAAACTGTTTTTT. This codes for CATSRDGQGINEKLFF.

V usage is TRBV2 and J usage is TRBJ2-7; D is uncertain. CDR1 is SNHLY, CDR2 FYNNEI, per germline. Trimming cost V 8 bases and J 0 bases, with 5 bases left between them. CDR3 length: 11 residues. The CDR3: CASSNSYEQYF. DNA of the CDR3: TGTGCCAGCTCTAACTCCTACGAGCAGTACTTC.

The chain recombines TRBV28 with TRBJ1-1; D remains ambiguous. Germline lookup yields CDR1 MDHEN and CDR2 SYDVKM. The CDR3 spans 12 residues. V was clipped by 0 bases and J by 8 bases, with 7 bases between them. The CDR3 sequence: CASSLWSVEAFF. The CDR3 DNA follows: TGTGCCAGCAGTTTATGGTCAGTCGAAGCTTTCTTT.